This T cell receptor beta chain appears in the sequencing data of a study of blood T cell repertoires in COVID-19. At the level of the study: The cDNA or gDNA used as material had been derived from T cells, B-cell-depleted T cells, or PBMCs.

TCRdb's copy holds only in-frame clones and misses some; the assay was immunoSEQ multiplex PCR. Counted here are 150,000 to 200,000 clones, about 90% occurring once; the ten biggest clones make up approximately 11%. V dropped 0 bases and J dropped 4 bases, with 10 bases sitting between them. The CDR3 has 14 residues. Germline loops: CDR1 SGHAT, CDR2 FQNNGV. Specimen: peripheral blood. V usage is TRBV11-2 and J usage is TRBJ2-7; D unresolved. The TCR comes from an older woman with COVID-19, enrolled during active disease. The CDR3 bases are TGTGCCAGCAGCTTAGATCCGCGGATTTACGAGCAGTACTTC. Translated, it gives CASSLDPRIYEQYF.